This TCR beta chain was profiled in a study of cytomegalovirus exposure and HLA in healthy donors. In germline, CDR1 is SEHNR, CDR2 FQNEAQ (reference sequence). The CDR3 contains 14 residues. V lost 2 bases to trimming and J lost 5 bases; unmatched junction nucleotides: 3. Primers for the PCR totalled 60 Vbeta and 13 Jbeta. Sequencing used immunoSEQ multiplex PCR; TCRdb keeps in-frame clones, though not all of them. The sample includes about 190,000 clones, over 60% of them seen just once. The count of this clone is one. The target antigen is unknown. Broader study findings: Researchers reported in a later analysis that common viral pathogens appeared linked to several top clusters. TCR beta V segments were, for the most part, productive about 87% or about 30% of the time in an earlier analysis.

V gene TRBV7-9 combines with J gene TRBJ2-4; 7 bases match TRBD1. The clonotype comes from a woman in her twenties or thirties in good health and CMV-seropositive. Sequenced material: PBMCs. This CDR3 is CASSLPGQQNIQYF. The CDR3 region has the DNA TGTGCCAGCAGCTTACCGGGACAGCAAAACATTCAGTACTTC.